A single T cell receptor beta chain is shown here with its context. With V trimmed by 0 bases and J by 7 bases, 3 bases remained unmatched. The CDR3 covers 14 residues. Germline assignment: CDR1 MRHNA and CDR2 SNTAGT. These data originate in a study of OX40 agonist ivuxolimab in advanced cancers. The overall study: The patients received ivuxolimab by intravenous route every 2 weeks at 0.01 to 10 mg/kg.

The table came from immunoSEQ multiplex PCR; TCRdb's copy has only in-frame clones and leaves some out. The table has approximately 28,000 clones, roughly 90% seen once. Sequenced here: CD4+ or CD8+ T cells sorted from blood, sampled in a trial of the OX40 agonist ivuxolimab. The clonotype originates from an adult with an advanced solid tumor such as melanoma, head and neck, liver or kidney cancer. V and J are TRBV6-4 and TRBJ2-1; the match to TRBD1 covers 7 bases. CDR3 amino acids: CASSDSGTVNEQFF. In DNA, the CDR3 is TGTGCCAGCAGTGACTCGGGGACAGTGAATGAGCAGTTCTTC.